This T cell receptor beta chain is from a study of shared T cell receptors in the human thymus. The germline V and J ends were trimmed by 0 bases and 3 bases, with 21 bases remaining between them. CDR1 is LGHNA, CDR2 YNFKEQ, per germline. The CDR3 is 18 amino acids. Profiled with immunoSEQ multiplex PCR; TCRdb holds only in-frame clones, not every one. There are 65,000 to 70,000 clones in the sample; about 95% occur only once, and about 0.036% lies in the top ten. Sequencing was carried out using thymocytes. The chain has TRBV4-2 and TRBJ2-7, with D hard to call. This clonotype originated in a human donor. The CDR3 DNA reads TGTGCCAGCAGCCAAGATTCCCCCGCAGCAAGCATTATCTACGAGCAGTACTTC. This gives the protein CASSQDSPAASIIYEQYF.